Below are 27 T cell receptor beta chains sequenced from a single sample in a study of shared clonotypes between healthy human individuals. The repertoire was sequenced with immunoSEQ multiplex PCR; TCRdb's copy has only in-frame clones and lacks some. The table records over 2,000,000 clones, roughly 95% of them present only once. The naive CD8 population came from CD45RO-negative cells selected for CCR7, without terminally differentiated effector memory CD45RA+ cells. What was sequenced was naive CD8+ T cells from PBMCs. The receptors stem from a young man in good health. Some clones in this sample may be carry-over from other donors' samples.

This clone occurred a few times. V usage is TRBV6-6 and J usage is TRBJ1-1; tentatively, D is TRBD1 (5 bases). The CDR3 extends over 13 amino acids. V was pared by 7 bases and J by 4 bases, with 13 bases between. CDR1 and CDR2 from the germline V gene are MNHNY and SVGAGI (reference sequence). Here the CDR3 reads CASTKQGGTEAFF. The CDR3 DNA is TGTGCCAGCACTAAGCAGGGTGGCACTGAAGCTTTCTTT.

V gene TRBV7-3 combines with J gene TRBJ2-3; TRBD1 aligns across 10 bases. The trim removed 2 bases at V and 4 bases at J, leaving 3 bases unmatched. Germline CDR1 reads SGHTA; CDR2 reads FQGTGA. The CDR3 consists of 15 residues. Here the CDR3 DNA reads TGTGCCAGCAGCTTACGGGGACAGGGGCCAGATACGCAGTATTTT. Protein product: CASSLRGQGPDTQYF.

This sequence joins TRBV4-1 and TRBJ2-7, with a weak D call TRBD2 (6 bases). The CDR3 has 15 residues. V lost 1 base and J lost 4, with 14 bases in between. The germline V gene has CDR1 MGHRA and CDR2 YSYEKL. The CDR3: CASSQGPAGTYEQYF. CDR3 bases: TGCGCCAGCAGCCAAGGGCCGGCGGGGACTTACGAGCAGTACTTC.

The CDR3 loop is CASSFTQGDTEAFF. CDR3 nucleotides: TGTGCCAGCAGTTTCACACAGGGCGACACTGAAGCTTTCTTT. V and J are TRBV28 and TRBJ1-1, with D perhaps matching TRBD1 (6 bases). This CDR3 contains 14 residues. CDR1 MDHEN and CDR2 SYDVKM come from the germline V gene. V was pared by 3 bases and J by 3 bases, with 11 bases between. The full variable domain, rest sourced from reference TRBV28 and TRBJ1-1, is DVKVTQSSRYLVKRTGEKVFLECVQDMDHENMFWYRQDPGLGLRLIYFSYDVKMKEKGDIPEGYSVSREKKERFSLILESASTNQTSMYLCASSFTQGDTEAFFGQGTRLTVV.

The chain employs TRBV5-1 and TRBJ2-1; 9 positions match TRBD2. V gave up 4 bases and J gave up 8 bases; unmatched junction bases: 13. Germline CDR1 is SGHRS and CDR2 is YFSETQ. This CDR3 has 16 amino acids. CDR3 protein: CASSPWFSGSGDEQFF. The CDR3, as DNA: TGCGCCAGCAGCCCTTGGTTTAGCGGGAGTGGGGATGAGCAGTTCTTC.

V usage is TRBV19 and J usage is TRBJ2-2; 16 bases agree with TRBD2. From germline, CDR1 is LNHDA and CDR2 SQIVND (reference sequence). J lost 0 bases, V lost 4 bases, and 11 bases had no gene match. The CDR3 has 21 amino acids. CDR3 DNA sequence: TGTGCCAGTAGTACCCAAACCGGGACTAGCGGGAGGGCCACGAACACCGGGGAGCTGTTTTTT. Translating gives CASSTQTGTSGRATNTGELFF.

The chain employs TRBV15 and TRBJ2-2; D gene uncertain. The V end was cut by 5 bases, the J end by 6 bases, with 10 bases between. The CDR3 sequence is 13 residues long. Germline values: CDR1 LNHNV, CDR2 YYDKDF (reference sequence). CDR3 DNA: TGTGCCACCAGCGACACAACGGCCGGGGAGCTGTTTTTT. Its protein is CATSDTTAGELFF.

Of note for this clone: This same CDR3 is encoded by further DNA sequences in the sample. In DNA, the CDR3 is TGTGCCAGCAGCGTTAGCGGGAGGGACTACGAGCAGTACTTC. It codes for CASSVSGRDYEQYF. This chain joins TRBV9 and TRBJ2-7; 11 nucleotides line up with TRBD2. The trim removed 2 bases at V and 3 bases at J, leaving 1 base unmatched. The germline V gene encodes CDR1 SGDLS and CDR2 YYNGEE. There are 14 residues in the CDR3.

The genes are TRBV5-1 and TRBJ1-4, with D possibly matching TRBD1 (6 bases). The CDR3 is 15 residues long. The V gene's germline CDR1 is SGHRS and CDR2 YFSETQ. Trimming removed 1 base from V and 0 bases from J, with 7 bases in between. CDR3 sequence reads: CASSLRGATNEKLFF. The CDR3 DNA sequence: TGCGCCAGCAGCTTGAGGGGGGCAACTAATGAAAAACTGTTTTTT.

The CDR3 reads CASSEVRGPSPYEQYF. As DNA, the CDR3 is TGTGCCAGCAGTGAAGTGAGGGGGCCATCCCCCTACGAGCAGTACTTC. The chain combines TRBV2 with TRBJ2-7, with 7 bases matching TRBD1. Germline CDR1 SNHLY, CDR2 FYNNEI. With V trimmed by 1 base and J by 2 bases, 8 bases remained unmatched. The CDR3 consists of 16 residues.

The chain links TRBV28 to TRBJ1-4; D gene ambiguous. This CDR3 comprises 13 residues. V lost 5 bases and J lost 7, with 11 bases in between. Looked up from germline, CDR1 is MDHEN and CDR2 is SYDVKM. The CDR3, as DNA: TGTGCCAGCAGTCCCCGACTAGTTGAAAAACTGTTTTTT. Its protein product is CASSPRLVEKLFF.

The V call is TRBV29-1, the J call TRBJ2-1; 16 bases align to TRBD2. The CDR3 is made up of 15 amino acids. The V gene's germline CDR1 is SQVTM and CDR2 ANQGSEA. The V and J ends lost 4 bases and 6 bases, in that order; junction bases with no gene match: 3. CDR3 sequence: CSVAGTSGRANEQFF. As DNA, the CDR3 is TGCAGCGTTGCCGGGACTAGCGGGAGGGCCAATGAGCAGTTCTTC.

This sequence joins TRBV7-6 and TRBJ2-2; 8 bases agree with TRBD2. Germline V gives CDR1 SGHVS, CDR2 FNYEAQ. Trimming at V came to 6 bases and at J to 2 bases, leaving 5 bases not matched to a gene. The length of the CDR3 is 15 residues. The CDR3 DNA follows: TGTGCCAGCAGGAGTCGGGAGGGAAACACCGGGGAGCTGTTTTTT. This sequence encodes CASRSREGNTGELFF.

J is TRBJ1-2 and V is TRBV10-3, with no clear D. CDR1 is ENHRY, CDR2 SYGVKD, per germline. This CDR3 has 12 amino acids. V dropped 0 bases and J dropped 8 bases, with 7 bases sitting between them. The CDR3 DNA reads TGTGCCATCAGTGAGTCTGTATGGGGCTACACCTTC. Its protein is CAISESVWGYTF.

The J gene is TRBJ2-1, the V gene TRBV10-3; possibly TRBD2 for D (6 bases). CDR3 size: 15 residues. Per germline, CDR1 ENHRY and CDR2 SYGVKD. V was shortened by 0 bases and J by 4 bases, with 10 bases between the two germline ends. The CDR3: CAISESGLPYNEQFF. CDR3 in DNA: TGTGCCATCAGTGAGTCAGGACTACCTTACAATGAGCAGTTCTTC.

The rearrangement joins TRBV27 to TRBJ2-1; 11 bases match TRBD2. The CDR3 spans 18 residues. The ends lost 2 bases at V and 0 bases at J; junction bases unmatched: 6. Per the germline V gene, CDR1 is MNHEY and CDR2 is SMNVEV (reference sequence). CDR3 loop: CASSLLAGGPSSYNEQFF. CDR3 nucleotides: TGTGCCAGCAGTTTACTAGCGGGAGGCCCCAGCTCCTACAATGAGCAGTTCTTC.

V gene TRBV7-9 combines with J gene TRBJ2-7; perhaps D is TRBD1 or TRBD2 (5 bases each). CDR1 and CDR2 from the germline V gene are SEHNR and FQNEAQ (reference sequence). This CDR3 comprises 14 residues. V was pared by 0 bases and J by 7 bases, with 13 bases between. The CDR3 spells CASSLAEAGHEQYF. The CDR3 DNA reads TGTGCCAGCAGCTTAGCGGAGGCAGGGCATGAGCAGTACTTC.

CDR3 protein: CASSFPRAKNIQYF. The DNA of the CDR3 is TGTGCCAGCAGTTTTCCGCGAGCCAAAAACATTCAGTACTTC. The chain uses TRBV27 and TRBJ2-4; D is ambiguous. The CDR3 consists of 14 residues. Trimming removed 3 bases from V and 0 bases from J, with 6 bases in between. CDR1 MNHEY and CDR2 SMNVEV come from the germline V gene (reference sequence).

J is TRBJ2-5 and V is TRBV7-9; D is possibly TRBD2 (6 bases). Per germline, CDR1 SEHNR and CDR2 FQNEAQ (reference sequence). This CDR3 spans 14 amino acids. The V and J ends lost 2 bases and 0 bases respectively, with 7 bases between them. As DNA, the CDR3 is TGTGCCAGCAGCTTACGGGGGAACCAAGAGACCCAGTACTTC. Protein: CASSLRGNQETQYF. The full variable domain, rest sourced from reference TRBV7-9 and TRBJ2-5, is DTGVSQNPRHKITKRGQNVTFRCDPISEHNRLYWYRQTLGQGPEFLTYFQNEAQLEKSRLLSDRFSAERPKGSFSTLEIQRTEQGDSAMYLCASSLRGNQETQYFGPGTRLLVL.

V gene TRBV19 combines with J gene TRBJ2-5, with a weak D call TRBD2 (6 bases). The V gene's germline CDR1 is LNHDA and CDR2 SQIVND (reference sequence). V was shortened by 6 bases and J by 5 bases, with 19 bases between the two germline ends. This CDR3 is 15 amino acids long. The CDR3 bases are TGTGCCAGTAGAACCTTGGACGGAGGAGGGGAGACCCAGTACTTC. It codes for CASRTLDGGGETQYF.

The chain links TRBV5-5 to TRBJ2-3; D is undetermined. Germline lookup yields CDR1 SGHKS and CDR2 YYEKEE (reference sequence). The CDR3 is 13 residues long. With 0 bases removed from V and 6 bases from J, the gap between germline ends came to 8 bases. CDR3 sequence (DNA): TGTGCCAGCAGCTTGGGGAGTGGGGATACGCAGTATTTT. Amino acids: CASSLGSGDTQYF.

The chain couples TRBV5-1 to TRBJ2-1; D is unresolved. Deletions cut 1 base from V and 5 bases from J, with 4 bases between. Germline CDR1 is SGHRS and CDR2 is YFSETQ. The length of the CDR3 is 12 residues. CDR3 DNA sequence: TGCGCCAGCAGCTTGTCCCACAATGAGCAGTTCTTC. Its translation: CASSLSHNEQFF. Full variable domain (rest looked up from reference TRBV5-1 and TRBJ2-1): KAGVTQTPRYLIKTRGQQVTLSCSPISGHRSVSWYQQTPGQGLQFLFEYFSETQRNKGNFPGRFSGRQFSNSRSEMNVSTLELGDSALYLCASSLSHNEQFFGPGTRLTVL.

This chain joins TRBV4-1 and TRBJ2-7; 10 positions match TRBD1. The CDR3 spans 16 residues. Germline loops: CDR1 MGHRA, CDR2 YSYEKL. Trimming cost V 6 bases and J 2 bases; bases outside gene matches: 10. CDR3 amino acids: CASRRAGTGDTYEQYF. For the CDR3, the DNA is TGCGCCAGCAGACGTGCCGGGACAGGGGATACCTACGAGCAGTACTTC.

The chain employs TRBV25-1 and TRBJ1-1, with no clear D. V was pared by 3 bases and J by 8 bases, with 19 bases between. Per germline, CDR1 MGHDK and CDR2 SYGVNS. CDR3 size: 15 residues. CDR3 protein: CASSDSSEGPIEAFF. The CDR3 coding sequence is TGTGCCAGCAGTGACTCTTCAGAAGGACCGATAGAAGCTTTCTTT.

V usage is TRBV7-9 and J usage is TRBJ1-1, with TRBD1 matching 10 bases. Germline V gene data show CDR1 as SEHNR and CDR2 as FQNEAQ (reference sequence). The CDR3 has 16 amino acids. V was pared by 2 bases and J by 4 bases, with 7 bases of the junction left unmatched. DNA for the CDR3: TGTGCCAGCAGCTTACTCCCGGGACAGGGGCTCACTGAAGCTTTCTTT. Translating it yields CASSLLPGQGLTEAFF.

CDR3 residues: CASTIYVSIEYGIAGELFF. The CDR3 region has the DNA TGTGCCAGCACTATTTATGTTTCGATAGAATATGGTATCGCCGGGGAGCTGTTTTTT. The chain joins TRBV28 to TRBJ2-2, with D hard to call. Trimming cost V 7 bases and J 6 bases, with 30 bases left between them. The CDR3 length is 19 residues. Germline V CDR1 and CDR2: MDHEN, SYDVKM.

A note on this clone: This same CDR3 is encoded by further DNA sequences in the sample. The chain carries TRBV29-1 and TRBJ2-1; the D is unclear. This CDR3 spans 12 amino acids. The V end was cut by 4 bases, the J end by 1 base, with 5 bases between. Germline CDR1 and CDR2: SQVTM and ANQGSEA. Here the CDR3 reads CSVVSSYNEQFF. CDR3 in DNA: TGCAGCGTTGTCAGTTCCTACAATGAGCAGTTCTTC.